Presented here are 27 T cell receptor beta chains from one specimen sequenced in a study of radiation and T cells in renal cell carcinoma. As to time point: blood 2 weeks post-SBRT. The treatment: 15 Gy SBRT to primary tumor, nephrectomy 4 weeks later. Profiled with immunoSEQ multiplex PCR; TCRdb holds only in-frame clones, not every one. The profile covers more than 150,000 clones, with about 91% appearing a single time and under 15% taken by the ten largest. Sequences were derived from blood, sampled from a patient whose treatment included radiotherapy and nephrectomy. These receptors were obtained from a woman aged 45 to 65 with renal cell carcinoma.

This clone has more than one count but fewer than ten. The chain couples TRBV5-1 to TRBJ1-1; the D gene is possibly TRBD1 (5 bases). Per the germline V gene, CDR1 is SGHRS and CDR2 is YFSETQ. With 1 base removed from V and 7 bases from J, the gap between germline ends came to 11 bases. There are 13 residues in the CDR3. CDR3 region: CASSLNDRVEAFF. CDR3 in DNA: TGCGCCAGCAGCTTGAATGACAGAGTTGAAGCTTTCTTT. Supplemented by reference TRBV5-1 and TRBJ1-1, the full variable domain reads KAGVTQTPRYLIKTRGQQVTLSCSPISGHRSVSWYQQTPGQGLQFLFEYFSETQRNKGNFPGRFSGRQFSNSRSEMNVSTLELGDSALYLCASSLNDRVEAFFGQGTRLTVV.

This clone was picked up a small number of times. The chain carries TRBV5-1 and TRBJ2-7, with 7 nucleotides matching TRBD1. The V segment lost 4 bases and the J segment 4 bases; nucleotides outside the gene matches: 17. The CDR3 spans 17 residues. Germline loops: CDR1 SGHRS, CDR2 YFSETQ. The CDR3 region has the DNA TGCGCCAGCAGCCTAACCACAGGGGTCCTCTGGACGTACGAGCAGTACTTC. This encodes CASSLTTGVLWTYEQYF.

V and J are TRBV15 and TRBJ1-5; D is unresolved. The CDR3 loop spans 15 amino acids. Germline V lookup: CDR1 LNHNV, CDR2 YYDKDF (reference sequence). V lost 1 base, J lost 5 bases, and 12 bases lay in between. CDR3 sequence: CATSRGKAGDQPQHF. Written as DNA, the CDR3 is TGTGCCACCAGCAGAGGAAAGGCCGGGGATCAGCCCCAGCATTTT. The full variable domain, in which reference TRBV15 and TRBJ1-5 provide the parts outside the CDR3, is DAMVIQNPRYQVTQFGKPVTLSCSQTLNHNVMYWYQQKSSQAPKLLFHYYDKDFNNEADTPDNFQSRRPNTSFCFLDIRSPGLGDTAMYLCATSRGKAGDQPQHFGDGTRLSIL.

The chain's CDR3 is CASREGTGDFTEAFF. In DNA form, the CDR3 reads TGTGCCAGCAGGGAGGGGACAGGGGATTTTACTGAAGCTTTCTTT. The chain uses TRBV2 and TRBJ1-1; TRBD1 agrees at 10 bases. Germline CDR1 and CDR2: SNHLY and FYNNEI. The V gene end was trimmed by 6 bases and the J gene end by 5 bases; junction bases not matched to a gene: 9. CDR3 length: 15 amino acids.

The chain has TRBV9 and TRBJ2-2, with TRBD2 matching 13 bases. The germline V gene encodes CDR1 SGDLS and CDR2 YYNGEE. The junction had 7 bases not matched to a gene; V was cut back by 4 bases and J by 1 base. The CDR3 loop spans 18 amino acids. CDR3 residues: CASSSGLAGAQNTGELFF. The CDR3 nucleotides are TGTGCCAGCAGCTCAGGACTAGCGGGGGCTCAGAACACCGGGGAGCTGTTTTTT.

The chain joins TRBV6-1 to TRBJ1-1; tentative D call: TRBD1 (5 bases). CDR1 is MNHNS and CDR2 is SASEGT in the germline V gene. This CDR3 region has 13 residues. With 4 bases removed from V and 8 bases from J, the gap between germline ends came to 14 bases. The CDR3 sequence: CASSVTYGTEAFF. In DNA form, the CDR3 reads TGTGCCAGCAGTGTCACCTACGGGACGGAAGCTTTCTTT.

The chain is built from TRBV5-1 and TRBJ1-2; D might be TRBD1 (6 bases). CDR1 SGHRS and CDR2 YFSETQ come from the germline V gene. V lost 4 bases to trimming and J lost 4 bases, with 14 bases between them. The CDR3 has 14 amino acids. The DNA for the CDR3 is TGCGCCAGCAGCCCACAGGGTTTTCCCTATGGCTACACCTTC. Protein sequence: CASSPQGFPYGYTF.

The chain recombines TRBV5-6 with TRBJ2-7; D uncertain. This CDR3 region has 11 residues. V was clipped by 3 bases and J by 3 bases, with 4 bases between them. The germline V gene has CDR1 SGHDT and CDR2 YYEEEE. The CDR3 DNA reads TGTGCCAGCAGCTACAGCTACGAGCAGTACTTC. Encoded protein: CASSYSYEQYF.

The chain links TRBV5-1 to TRBJ2-2; D possibly corresponds to TRBD2 (7 bases). Germline assignment: CDR1 SGHRS and CDR2 YFSETQ. The CDR3 covers 17 residues. V shed 4 bases and J shed 4 bases, with 20 bases lying between them. The CDR3 nucleotides read TGCGCCAGCAGCCCTTTTGTGGGGGGGGCCCTCACCGGGGAGCTGTTTTTT. The encoded protein is CASSPFVGGALTGELFF.

The chain couples TRBV19 to TRBJ1-5; D gene ambiguous. Germline V gene lookup returns CDR1 LNHDA and CDR2 SQIVND (reference sequence). The CDR3 spans 12 residues. The ends were cut back, 4 bases at V and 1 base at J, with 2 bases in the middle. The CDR3 region has the DNA TGTGCCAGTAGTAAGAGCAATCAGCCCCAGCATTTT. Protein product: CASSKSNQPQHF.

This clone was seen only once. This chain uses TRBV5-6 with TRBJ2-7; D gene uncertain. CDR1 is SGHDT, CDR2 YYEEEE, per germline. The V end lost 3 bases, the J end lost 3 bases, and 16 bases lay between the germline ends. The CDR3 sequence is 15 residues long. Here the CDR3 reads CASSWIDDEYYEQYF. The DNA of the CDR3 is TGTGCCAGCAGCTGGATAGACGACGAGTACTACGAGCAGTACTTC. Together with reference TRBV5-6 and TRBJ2-7, the CDR3 gives the full variable domain: DAGVTQSPTHLIKTRGQQVTLRCSPKSGHDTVSWYQQALGQGPQFIFQYYEEEERQRGNFPDRFSGHQFPNYSSELNVNALLLGDSALYLCASSWIDDEYYEQYFGPGTRLTVT.

The CDR3 DNA reads as TGTGCCAGCAGCTTAGAGAGACGGACCAACTATGGCTACACCTTC. Residues: CASSLERRTNYGYTF. V and J are TRBV7-8 and TRBJ1-2; no firm D call. Germline V CDR1 and CDR2: SGHVS, FQNEAQ. Trimming shortened V by 1 base and J by 2 bases, and 11 bases separated the two germline ends. This CDR3 comprises 15 residues.

The chain joins TRBV6-6 to TRBJ2-7; 7 nucleotides align to TRBD1. The germline V gene has CDR1 MNHNY and CDR2 SVGAGI (reference sequence). There are 16 residues in the CDR3. J was trimmed by 0 bases and V by 5 bases; bases with no gene match: 10. The CDR3 is CASSPPPGQSSYEQYF. The CDR3 DNA sequence: TGTGCCAGCAGTCCGCCACCGGGACAGAGCTCCTACGAGCAGTACTTC.

The chain uses TRBV5-5 and TRBJ1-2; 7 nucleotides align to TRBD1. Trimming removed 2 bases from V and 6 bases from J; junction bases left unmatched: 4. The germline V gene encodes CDR1 SGHKS and CDR2 YYEKEE (reference sequence). The CDR3 loop spans 13 amino acids. The CDR3 loop reads CASSLSQGDGYTF. In DNA, the CDR3 is TGTGCCAGCAGCTTATCGCAGGGGGATGGCTACACCTTC.

V gene TRBV4-1 combines with J gene TRBJ1-6; a possible D gene is TRBD1 (6 bases). Trimming took 0 bases from V and 5 from J, leaving 14 bases between them. The CDR3 consists of 17 residues. Germline CDR1 and CDR2: MGHRA and YSYEKL. CDR3 sequence: CASSQEEQGYDNSPLHF. The CDR3 DNA is TGCGCCAGCAGCCAAGAGGAACAGGGATACGATAATTCACCCCTCCACTTT.

The chain employs TRBV11-2 and TRBJ1-1; 9 nucleotides agree with TRBD1. With V trimmed by 0 bases and J by 4 bases, 12 bases remained unmatched. Germline-derived CDR1 and CDR2 are SGHAT and FQNNGV. This CDR3 contains 18 residues. CDR3 loop: CASSLDRGGQGYATEAFF. CDR3 in DNA: TGTGCCAGCAGCTTAGATCGAGGGGGACAGGGATACGCCACTGAAGCTTTCTTT.

The rearrangement uses TRBV2 and TRBJ2-7; D ambiguous. The V gene's germline CDR1 is SNHLY and CDR2 FYNNEI. The CDR3 extends over 14 amino acids. With 4 bases removed from V and 1 base from J, the gap between germline ends came to 11 bases. The CDR3 region has the DNA TGTGCCAGCAGTGGCGGCCGTCGTTCCTACGAGCAGTACTTC. Translation gives CASSGGRRSYEQYF.

The rearrangement links TRBV30 to TRBJ2-2; a possible D gene is TRBD1 (6 bases). Trimming took 2 bases from V and 6 from J, leaving 10 bases between them. The germline V gene has CDR1 GTSNPN and CDR2 SVGIG (reference sequence). CDR3 length: 13 residues. Here the CDR3 DNA reads TGTGCCTGGAGTACAGGGCCCCCCGGGGAGCTGTTTTTT. Translated: CAWSTGPPGELFF.

The V gene is TRBV30, the J gene TRBJ1-1, with 7 bases lining up with TRBD1. V dropped 0 bases and J dropped 6; count of bases not matched to a gene: 1. The CDR3 has 12 amino acids. Per germline, CDR1 GTSNPN and CDR2 SVGIG (reference sequence). The CDR3 is CAWSVGGPEAFF. The DNA of the CDR3 is TGTGCCTGGAGTGTAGGGGGCCCTGAAGCTTTCTTT.

The chain recombines TRBV9 with TRBJ2-2; possibly TRBD1 for D (5 bases). Trimming left V 0 bases short and J 2 bases short, with 8 bases between. Germline lookup yields CDR1 SGDLS and CDR2 YYNGEE. The CDR3 is made up of 15 amino acids. Here the CDR3 reads CASSVDTGNTGELFF. The CDR3 nucleotides read TGTGCCAGCAGCGTAGATACAGGAAACACCGGGGAGCTGTTTTTT.

As regards this clone: The sample carries other DNA sequences with the same CDR3. V usage is TRBV7-9 and J usage is TRBJ1-3, with 8 bases aligning to TRBD1. This CDR3 has 14 amino acids. Germline-derived CDR1 and CDR2 are SEHNR and FQNEAQ (reference sequence). The V and J ends lost 4 bases and 3 bases, in that order; junction bases with no gene match: 2. For the CDR3, the DNA is TGTGCCAGCAGCTCCAGGGGGCTTGGAAACACCATATATTTT. This encodes CASSSRGLGNTIYF.

CDR3: CASRVQTSGNTIYF. CDR3 bases: TGTGCCAGTAGGGTACAGACCTCTGGAAACACCATATATTTT. This sequence joins TRBV19 and TRBJ1-3, with D unresolved. In germline, CDR1 is LNHDA, CDR2 SQIVND (reference sequence). The CDR3 is 14 amino acids. V was pared by 6 bases and J by 0 bases, with 9 bases between.

The rearrangement joins TRBV21-1 to TRBJ1-4; the listed D gene, TRBD1, was not tested against the DNA. TRBV21-1 has pseudogene status. The CDR3 is 16 residues long. The CDR3: CASIIHSGKVREKLFF. CDR3 coding DNA: TGTGCCAGCATCATTCATTCAGGGAAGGTCCGTGAAAAACTGTTTTTT.

The table lists this clone with a few counts. This chain uses TRBV5-1 with TRBJ1-2, with 7 bases that match TRBD1. The germline gives CDR1 SGHRS, CDR2 YFSETQ. The CDR3 has 15 residues. V dropped 4 bases and J dropped 0; count of bases not matched to a gene: 6. CDR3 protein: CASSLEGAANYGYTF. In DNA, the CDR3 is TGCGCCAGCAGCCTGGAGGGGGCCGCTAACTATGGCTACACCTTC.

The chain joins TRBV7-2 to TRBJ2-3, with 11 bases fitting TRBD2. The CDR3 is made up of 16 amino acids. Losses at the gene ends were 5 bases for V and 4 bases for J; bases not matched to a gene: 8. Per germline, CDR1 SGHTA and CDR2 FQGNSA. This CDR3 is CASSLSGGAVADTQYF. The CDR3 coding sequence is TGTGCCAGCAGCCTTAGCGGGGGGGCCGTTGCAGATACGCAGTATTTT.

The CDR3, as DNA: TGTGCCATCAAGCCGGAGACAGACATCAATGAGCAGTTCTTC. This encodes CAIKPETDINEQFF. The J gene is TRBJ2-1, the V gene TRBV10-3, with D possibly TRBD1 on 5 matching bases. With 7 bases removed from V and 6 bases from J, the gap between germline ends came to 16 bases. Germline loops: CDR1 ENHRY, CDR2 SYGVKD. This CDR3 region has 14 residues.

Only one count was recorded for this clone. J is TRBJ1-6 and V is TRBV7-2; D not certain. With 5 bases removed from V and 8 bases from J, the gap between germline ends came to 10 bases. CDR3 size: 13 residues. Germline V gene lookup returns CDR1 SGHTA and CDR2 FQGNSA. The DNA of the CDR3 is TGTGCCAGCAGCCCAAGCGGCGATTCACCCCTCCACTTT. Amino acid sequence: CASSPSGDSPLHF.